The present entry profiles one TCR beta chain with its context. No antigen is known for it. The sample belongs to a study of shared clonotypes between healthy human individuals. Several immunoSEQ plates received, in even portions, the genomic DNA of each subset. Sequencing used immunoSEQ multiplex PCR; TCRdb keeps in-frame clones, though not all of them. The sample consists of approximately 2.3 million clones, over 85% of them appearing once. Findings and caveats of the study: Rarefaction showed that sequencing of sorted subsets was incomplete (despite large depth). When compared with the clonotypes that were shared by all four sorted-subset donors, the non-shared clonotypes turned out to have lower generation probabilities. The diversity represented, both genetic and in exposure history, was limited by few donors.

Trimming pared 4 bases from V and 4 bases from J, leaving 3 bases between. The CDR3 runs 10 residues. Germline values: CDR1 DFQATT, CDR2 SNEGSKA (reference sequence). This clonotype originated in a young man in good health. Some clones in this sample may be carry-over from other donors' samples. V is TRBV20-1 and J is TRBJ2-3; D uncertain. The sequencing input was naive CD4+ T cells from PBMCs. Indicated subset: CD45RA+ positively selected. The CDR3 is CSANADTQYF. In nucleotides, the CDR3 is TGCAGTGCTAACGCAGATACGCAGTATTTT.